This entry lists 4 T cell receptor beta chains sequenced from one sample in a study of blood T cell repertoires in COVID-19 (TCRdb year 2020). Library method: the immunoSEQ multiplex PCR assay. In TCRdb, the immuneACCESS table is reduced to in-frame sequences with V and J assigned. These tables do not hold every clone; where another copy was compared, an unresolved V gene accounts for under half, and the others remain unexplained. Present in this sample are over 130,000 clones, 87% of which were seen just once. The ten largest clones add up to about 4.2% of the sample. Specimen: peripheral blood. The receptors shown here come from a woman aged 55-69 years with active or convalescent COVID-19.

The CDR3 DNA reads TGTGCCGTCCAGGGGGATGGTTCTGAAGCTTTCTTT. Its protein is CAVQGDGSEAFF. The chain has TRBV10-3 and TRBJ1-1, with 7 bases that match TRBD1. CDR3 length: 12 amino acids. The V gene end was trimmed by 11 bases and the J gene end by 6 bases; junction bases not matched to a gene: 9. The germline V gene encodes CDR1 ENHRY and CDR2 SYGVKD.

CDR3 DNA: TGTGCCAGCAGCTTAGGCAGGGGAGACACTGAAGCTTTCTTT. Encoded protein: CASSLGRGDTEAFF. The rearrangement uses TRBV13 and TRBJ1-1; the D gene is possibly TRBD1 (6 bases). The CDR3 runs to 14 residues. Germline V gene sequence: CDR1 PRHDT, CDR2 FYEKMQ (reference sequence). V was trimmed by 0 bases and J by 3 bases, leaving 8 bases between them.

This chain joins TRBV18 and TRBJ2-1; D perhaps matches TRBD2 (6 bases). The V end was cut by 3 bases, the J end by 5 bases, with 8 bases between. This CDR3 spans 13 amino acids. From germline, CDR1 is KGHSH and CDR2 LQKENI. The chain's CDR3 is CASSPGGDNEQFF. CDR3 DNA sequence: TGTGCCAGCTCACCCGGAGGGGACAATGAGCAGTTCTTC.

The chain couples TRBV27 to TRBJ1-2; D possibly corresponds to TRBD1 (5 bases). CDR3 length: 15 residues. Deletions cut 8 bases from V and 3 bases from J, with 19 bases between. The germline gives CDR1 MNHEY, CDR2 SMNVEV (reference sequence). The CDR3 reads CASRFRADQHYGYTF. In nucleotides, the CDR3 is TGTGCCAGCCGATTCAGGGCGGATCAACACTATGGCTACACCTTC.